This T cell receptor beta chain was found in a study of blood T cell repertoires in COVID-19 (dated by TCRdb to 2020 to 2022). General notes on the study: Samples covering the acute and convalescent phases of COVID-19 were provided by collaborators in the United States, Italy and Spain. The material from the prospective study consisted of cDNA or gDNA derived from T cells, B-cell-depleted T cells, or PBMCs. Subjects who had been exposed to COVID-19, were actively infected with it, or had recovered from it provided the deeply sampled blood TCRbeta repertoires that made up the dataset. The repertoires were released in a freely available public database meant as a resource for research on the immune response to SARS-CoV-2. The samples were drawn from two sources: the first 160 participants of the ongoing ImmuneRACE study, and some 1,300 subjects contributed by 6 global collaborators. Sample metadata almost always included a de-identified subject ID, COVID-19 status, age in years and sex. HLA class I and class II types, where available, came from metadata supplied by the sample provider rather than from assay-based typing.

TCRbeta CDR3 regions were amplified from genomic DNA using the immunoSEQ Assay, a bias-controlled multiplex PCR. On the study's bioinformatics: Nucleated cell counts per sample were estimated from amplification of reference gene primers within the assay. Sequence reads were collapsed and filtered to measure the absolute abundance of every unique TCRbeta CDR3 rearrangement. For each sample, productive Simpson clonality was calculated as the square root of Simpson's diversity index across productive rearrangements. TCRdb retrieved this table from immuneACCESS and kept in-frame rearrangements only. Not all clones are present; in checked studies, unresolved V genes account for under half, and no reason is known for the remainder. The V and J calls and clone size are taken from that table; D and trimming were inferred from the DNA. For this sample the table gives some 300,000 clones, of which approximately 88% were detected only once. Of the sample, approximately 7.2% is held by the ten largest clones.

Beyond this particular receptor, the publication reports: How much clinical and demographic metadata was included differed by source and by participant, and the metadata was provided uncurated.

Samples from volunteer blood donors who had recovered from COVID-19 were contributed by a second Seattle source. Whole blood was collected in K2EDTA tubes by collaborating institutions according to the institutions' own protocols. Collaborator samples were shipped for TCRbeta analysis as frozen whole blood, isolated PBMCs, or DNA extracted from either sample type. Worth noting for this clone: Its recognized antigen is unknown. Base qualities are not recorded, but no much larger clone differs from it by a single base.

Taken from cysteine to phenylalanine, the CDR3 has 15 residues. Here the CDR3 DNA is all that survives: 45 bases in frame from base 1. The V and J ends are trimmed by 3 bases and 1 base, leaving 9 bases between them. CDR1 and CDR2, per the germline V gene, are MNHNS and SASEGT. This chain joins TRBV6-1 to TRBJ2-2; the D gene is not confidently resolved. The specimen sequenced was peripheral blood. The sequence was obtained from a woman aged 25 to 45 who had recovered from COVID-19. The CDR3 loop reads CASSDRYRNTGELFF. DNA sequence: TGTGCCAGCAGTGATAGGTACAGGAACACCGGGGAGCTGTTTTTT.